This T cell receptor beta chain was captured in a study of vaccination effects on CD4 cells after COVID-19. Using immunoSEQ multiplex PCR, the repertoire was profiled, and TCRdb retains in-frame clones only, with some absent. The sample consists of 67,000 or so clones, 65% to 85% of them appearing once. Trimming stripped 3 bases from V and 0 bases from J, with 12 bases between. The CDR3 extends over 17 amino acids. CDR1 is SGHTA, CDR2 FQGNSA, per germline. Pools of viral peptides were used by the ViraFEST assay to expand antigen-specific CD4+ T cells ahead of sequencing. The culture ran for roughly ten days before CD4+ T cells were isolated. Nucleocapsid antibodies stayed negative before and after vaccination, showing no earlier SARS-CoV-2 infection. As to this clone: Its specificity is not known.

Material: CD4+ T cells from PBMCs cultured with HCoV-OC43 spike peptides, obtained before COVID-19 vaccination. Indicated subset: HCoV-OC43 spike overlapping peptide pool stimulation. The receptor comes from a human donor who received a COVID-19 vaccine. V gene TRBV7-2 combines with J gene TRBJ2-6; D unclear. CDR3 DNA: TGTGCCAGCAGCTTGCGGCCGAGAAACTCTGGGGCCAACGTCCTGACTTTC. Its protein is CASSLRPRNSGANVLTF. Using reference TRBV7-2 and TRBJ2-6 for the parts outside the CDR3, the full variable domain is GAGVSQSPSNKVTEKGKDVELRCDPISGHTALYWYRQSLGQGLEFLIYFQGNSAPDKSGLPSDRFSAERTGGSVSTLTIQRTQQEDSAVYLCASSLRPRNSGANVLTFGAGSRLTVL.